This T cell receptor (beta chain) was identified in a study of shared clonotypes between healthy human individuals. Study-wide results and limits: Non-shared clonotypes displayed generation probabilities falling below those of clonotypes present in all four donors.

Replicate PCRs for sorted subsets used 200 to 250 ng DNA; this equaled some 30,000 T cell genomes. Clones were sequenced by immunoSEQ multiplex PCR, and TCRdb holds only the in-frame ones, with some missing. The data hold roughly 400,000 clones, with roughly 96% observed a single time. The V segment lost 6 bases and the J segment 3 bases; nucleotides outside the gene matches: 8. CDR1 and CDR2 (germline): ENHRY, SYGVKD. CDR3 length equals 14 residues. A word on this clone: Antigen specificity is unknown.

Recent acute infections and vaccinations were absent in the healthy HIV-negative adult donors. This receptor was taken from a man aged 30-40 years in good health. The sample was memory CD8+ T cells sorted from blood. Subset of the sample: CD45RO+ cells pooled with CCR7-negative TemRA cells. The chain recombines TRBV10-3 with TRBJ2-7; 7 nucleotides align to TRBD2. The CDR3 protein is CAISFSSSGYEQYF. The CDR3 DNA reads TGTGCCATCAGCTTTAGCTCTAGCGGCTACGAGCAGTACTTC.